The 20 T cell receptor beta chains listed next were all sequenced from one sample in a study of Ad26.COV2.S vaccination and SARS-CoV-2 variants. Produced via immunoSEQ multiplex PCR; TCRdb's table is partial and in-frame only. The sample carries 350,000 to 500,000 clones, 80% to 95% recorded once. The treatment was: about 20 received Ad26.COV2.S at low or high dose, single or two shots; several received placebo; per-sample allocation not given. At day 63 after the first vaccine or placebo injection, samples were drawn. The specimen was peripheral blood, collected in a trial of Ad26.COV2.S vaccine versus placebo. All receptors come from a person between 18 and 65 years old who received the Ad26.COV2.S COVID-19 vaccine or a placebo.

In its sample, this clone was seen once. J is TRBJ1-1 and V is TRBV5-1; D not resolved. The CDR3 has 13 residues. Germline CDR1 reads SGHRS; CDR2 reads YFSETQ. V was pared by 0 bases and J by 7 bases, with 10 bases between. CDR3 sequence reads: CASSLASGNEAFF. The CDR3 DNA sequence: TGCGCCAGCAGCTTGGCCTCGGGGAATGAAGCTTTCTTT.

The chain links TRBV19 to TRBJ1-2; D is ambiguous. The V end lost 5 bases, the J end lost 5 bases, and 15 bases lay between the germline ends. The CDR3 spans 14 residues. The V gene's germline CDR1 is LNHDA and CDR2 SQIVND (reference sequence). CDR3: CASSPQTVGYGYTF. CDR3 nucleotides: TGTGCCAGTAGTCCCCAAACAGTTGGGTATGGCTACACCTTC. Full variable domain (outside the CDR3, taken from reference TRBV19 and TRBJ1-2): DGGITQSPKYLFRKEGQNVTLSCEQNLNHDAMYWYRQDPGQGLRLIYYSQIVNDFQKGDIAEGYSVSREKKESFPLTVTSAQKNPTAFYLCASSPQTVGYGYTFGSGTRLTVV.

The chain joins TRBV7-2 to TRBJ2-5; D not resolved. The CDR3 totals 13 residues. Looked up from germline, CDR1 is SGHTA and CDR2 is FQGNSA. The V and J ends lost 1 base and 4 bases respectively, with 7 bases between them. Here the CDR3 reads CASSLGIVETQYF. The CDR3 nucleotides are TGTGCCAGCAGCTTAGGAATAGTAGAGACCCAGTACTTC.

V usage is TRBV20-1 and J usage is TRBJ1-1; D possibly corresponds to TRBD1 (5 bases). Germline V CDR1 and CDR2: DFQATT, SNEGSKA (reference sequence). The CDR3 has 15 amino acids. V was cut by 3 bases and J by 5 bases, with 19 bases left in between. The CDR3 sequence is CSASGVHKGTTEAFF. CDR3 in DNA: TGCAGTGCTAGTGGAGTCCATAAGGGGACGACTGAAGCTTTCTTT.

The rearrangement joins TRBV5-1 to TRBJ2-1, with TRBD2 identical over 9 bases. Germline CDR1 is SGHRS and CDR2 is YFSETQ. V dropped 0 bases and J dropped 7; count of bases not matched to a gene: 8. This CDR3 has 16 residues. The CDR3 coding sequence is TGCGCCAGCAGCTTGGCGAGTAGCGGGAGCTCGAATGAGCAGTTCTTC. Its translation is CASSLASSGSSNEQFF.

The V call is TRBV25-1, the J call TRBJ2-1, with a weak D call TRBD2 (5 bases). The CDR3 is made up of 13 amino acids. Germline V CDR1 and CDR2: MGHDK, SYGVNS. Trimming pared 4 bases from V and 9 bases from J, leaving 13 bases between. The CDR3 is CASSVARVGEQFF. CDR3 coding DNA: TGTGCCAGCAGTGTGGCGCGGGTGGGTGAGCAGTTCTTC. Together with reference TRBV25-1 and TRBJ2-1, the CDR3 gives the full variable domain: EADIYQTPRYLVIGTGKKITLECSQTMGHDKMYWYQQDPGMELHLIHYSYGVNSTEKGDLSSESTVSRIRTEHFPLTLESARPSHTSQYLCASSVARVGEQFFGPGTRLTVL.

This clone was detected once. In nucleotides, the CDR3 is TGTGCCAGCAGCGTAGATGGGGGAACCGGCGAGCAGTACTTC. This encodes CASSVDGGTGEQYF. This chain connects TRBV9 to TRBJ2-7, with D possibly called TRBD1 or TRBD2 (5 bases each). CDR1 is SGDLS and CDR2 is YYNGEE in the germline V gene. The CDR3 has 14 residues. Trimming removed 0 bases from V and 6 bases from J, with 13 bases in between.

The chain carries TRBV2 and TRBJ1-5; 7 bases match TRBD1. Trimming took 5 bases from V and 3 from J; bases not matched to a gene: 7. Looked up from germline, CDR1 is SNHLY and CDR2 is FYNNEI. This CDR3 is 15 amino acids long. As DNA, the CDR3 is TGTGCCAGCAGTAAGACAGGGACTTCCAATCAGCCCCAGCATTTT. Encoded protein: CASSKTGTSNQPQHF.

The chain combines TRBV19 with TRBJ2-2, with 11 nucleotides matching TRBD2. The CDR3 loop spans 14 amino acids. Per germline, CDR1 LNHDA and CDR2 SQIVND (reference sequence). Trimming took 7 bases from V and 6 from J; bases not matched to a gene: 4. The CDR3 nucleotides read TGTGCCAGTACTCCGGGACTAGCGGCCGGGGAGCTGTTTTTT. Its translation is CASTPGLAAGELFF.

The chain carries TRBV11-2 and TRBJ1-1, with TRBD1 as a possible D gene (5 bases). The CDR3 has 13 residues. Germline CDR1 and CDR2: SGHAT and FQNNGV. Deletions cut 7 bases from V and 13 bases from J, with 22 bases between. The CDR3 loop is CASTLGSPGGGFF. The CDR3 bases are TGTGCCAGCACCCTGGGTTCCCCTGGGGGTGGTTTCTTT.

This sequence joins TRBV5-6 and TRBJ2-5, with 8 bases that match TRBD2. The CDR3 covers 19 residues. With 0 bases clipped from V and 5 bases from J, the junction kept 18 bases outside the gene matches. The germline V gene encodes CDR1 SGHDT and CDR2 YYEEEE. CDR3 region: CASSLAHNFFGLAPETQYF. CDR3 nucleotide sequence: TGTGCCAGCAGCTTGGCTCACAATTTCTTCGGACTAGCACCCGAGACCCAGTACTTC.

This chain uses TRBV5-6 with TRBJ2-3; D is undetermined. Trimming stripped 0 bases from V and 0 bases from J, with 8 bases between. This CDR3 is built from 15 residues. The germline V gene encodes CDR1 SGHDT and CDR2 YYEEEE. The CDR3 loop reads CASSLVGGSTDTQYF. CDR3 in DNA: TGTGCCAGCAGCTTGGTCGGCGGAAGCACAGATACGCAGTATTTT.

This chain links TRBV14 with TRBJ2-7; TRBD2 agrees at 11 bases. Germline V gene lookup returns CDR1 SGHDN and CDR2 FVKESK. The CDR3 contains 17 residues. The trim removed 0 bases at V and 0 bases at J, leaving 4 bases unmatched. CDR3 protein: CASSQEFSGRASYEQYF. The CDR3 coding sequence is TGTGCCAGCAGCCAAGAGTTTAGCGGGAGGGCCTCCTACGAGCAGTACTTC.

The V and J genes are TRBV2 and TRBJ2-5; TRBD1 might be the D (6 bases). Germline V lookup: CDR1 SNHLY, CDR2 FYNNEI. The CDR3 runs to 16 residues. The V end lost 9 bases, the J end lost 4 bases, and 24 bases lay between the germline ends. The CDR3 sequence: CASQGITPGPGETQYF. The DNA for the CDR3 is TGTGCCAGTCAGGGGATTACGCCGGGACCTGGAGAGACCCAGTACTTC.

V usage is TRBV5-1 and J usage is TRBJ2-2; D is undetermined. Germline lookup yields CDR1 SGHRS and CDR2 YFSETQ. V lost 4 bases and J lost 3, with 10 bases in between. This CDR3 region has 14 residues. The CDR3 bases are TGCGCCAGCAGCCCAAGTGTGGACACCGGGGAGCTGTTTTTT. Translating gives CASSPSVDTGELFF.

The table lists this clone with a count of one. The CDR3 loop reads CATVSYREGGNEQFF. CDR3 nucleotides: TGTGCCACCGTTTCTTATCGGGAGGGAGGCAATGAGCAGTTCTTC. The chain joins TRBV27 to TRBJ2-1; 8 positions match TRBD2. V dropped 10 bases and J dropped 6; count of bases not matched to a gene: 14. The germline CDR1 and CDR2 sequences are MNHEY and SMNVEV (reference sequence). This CDR3 has 15 residues.

This chain uses TRBV2 with TRBJ2-1, with D unresolved. The germline gives CDR1 SNHLY, CDR2 FYNNEI. The CDR3 contains 13 residues. With 8 bases removed from V and 6 bases from J, the gap between germline ends came to 14 bases. The chain's CDR3 is CASARYVGNEQFF. The CDR3 DNA follows: TGTGCCAGCGCTCGCTATGTAGGCAATGAGCAGTTCTTC.

The chain is built from TRBV9 and TRBJ2-2, with 8 bases matching TRBD1. Per the germline V gene, CDR1 is SGDLS and CDR2 is YYNGEE. The CDR3 is 16 residues long. J gave up 3 bases and V 3 bases, and 7 bases lay outside the gene matches. DNA for the CDR3: TGTGCCAGCAGCGAGTCCCGGGACAGGTACACCGGGGAGCTGTTTTTT. It encodes CASSESRDRYTGELFF.

The V and J genes are TRBV19 and TRBJ2-4; 8 bases fit TRBD1. The V gene end was trimmed by 6 bases and the J gene end by 0 bases; junction bases not matched to a gene: 7. This CDR3 has 16 amino acids. Germline V gene data show CDR1 as LNHDA and CDR2 as SQIVND (reference sequence). CDR3 sequence (DNA): TGTGCCAGTAGAAGACAGGGGCCAGAAGCCAAAAACATTCAGTACTTC. Protein: CASRRQGPEAKNIQYF.

This chain joins TRBV9 and TRBJ2-1; 10 positions agree with TRBD2. V was pared by 2 bases and J by 6 bases, with 8 bases of the junction left unmatched. This CDR3 has 16 amino acids. Germline CDR1 is SGDLS and CDR2 is YYNGEE. CDR3 amino acids: CASSVRLAGEGNEQFF. The CDR3 nucleotides are TGTGCCAGCAGCGTTCGGCTAGCGGGAGAAGGCAATGAGCAGTTCTTC.